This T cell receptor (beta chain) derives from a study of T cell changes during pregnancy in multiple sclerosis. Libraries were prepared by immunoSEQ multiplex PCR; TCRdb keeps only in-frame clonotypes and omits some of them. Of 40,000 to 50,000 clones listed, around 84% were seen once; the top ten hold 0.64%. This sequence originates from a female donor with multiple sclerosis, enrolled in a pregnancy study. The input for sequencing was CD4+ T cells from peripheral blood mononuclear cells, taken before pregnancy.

The CDR3 coding sequence is TGTGCCAGTACTCAGACCGGGGAGCTGTTTTTT. Translated, it gives CASTQTGELFF. This rearrangement joins TRBV19 to TRBJ2-2; no firm D call. V was shortened by 7 bases and J by 5 bases, with 5 bases between the two germline ends. CDR1 and CDR2 (germline): LNHDA, SQIVND (reference sequence). The CDR3 has 11 residues.